This TCR beta chain was obtained from a study of brain T cells in children with intractable seizures. Study results and caveats: Pre-surgery blood may have been undersampled, hiding some clones. Viral specificity was inferred only from CDR3 similarity; HCMV serostatus was unknown.

In the case of this clone: Its antigen is not identified.

Data came from immunoSEQ multiplex PCR; TCRdb stores just in-frame clones and leaves some out. The table lists approximately 110,000 clones, approximately 94% of them singletons. Germline loops: CDR1 SEHNR, CDR2 FQNEAQ (reference sequence). The length of the CDR3 is 18 residues. V lost 2 bases, J lost 1 base, and 7 bases stayed unmatched. Surgery cases with the highest brain T cell transcript signatures were chosen for sequencing. Before surgery, patients took at least one anti-epileptic drug. The origin of this receptor is a boy younger than two with hemimegalencephaly and intractable seizures. This rearrangement joins TRBV7-9 to TRBJ2-2; 10 bases line up with TRBD2. Source: peripheral blood, taken at surgery. CDR3 sequence reads: CASSLPQREGRNTGELFF. CDR3 nucleotide sequence: TGTGCCAGCAGCTTACCCCAGCGGGAGGGCCGGAACACCGGGGAGCTGTTTTTT.